This record looks at one T cell receptor beta chain sequence and its context. The data originate from a study of blood T cell repertoires in COVID-19. Study at large: The United States, Italy and Spain supplied acute and convalescent COVID-19 samples. PBMCs, B-cell-depleted T cells, or T cells were the source of the cDNA or gDNA that made up the material.

In the original processing: Estimation of nucleated cell counts was performed using reference gene primer amplification. Profiled with immunoSEQ multiplex PCR; TCRdb holds only in-frame clones, not every one. Clone size and V and J calls were adopted from that table, with D and trimming inferred from the DNA. The sample has about 64,000 clones, 86% seen once; the top ten hold approximately 3%. The clonotype comes from a man in his forties or fifties with active COVID-19. Sequenced sample: peripheral blood.

DNA for the CDR3: TGTGCCAGCAGTGACCACCCAGCGGCGGCATCCTCCTACAATGAGCAGTTCTTC. Protein: CASSDHPAAASSYNEQFF. The rearrangement uses TRBV6-4 and TRBJ2-1, with a tentative D call TRBD2 (5 bases). Germline V gene data show CDR1 as MRHNA and CDR2 as SNTAGT. This CDR3 comprises 18 residues. The V end lost 2 bases, the J end lost 0 bases, and 17 bases lay between the germline ends.